This T cell receptor (beta chain) is from a study of T cell repertoires in cytomegalovirus infection. Study in general: Indications of both CMV infection and matching HLA type were provided by public TCR beta signatures. Whole-study findings and limits: In two of eight donors, the top clonotype was HLA-C-restricted CMV-specific. Of the TCR beta families, the public ones yielded a cumulative frequency that identified carriers of CMV plus the relevant HLA.

MiXCR, run by TCRdb on the reads, gives a single entry per CDR3 protein. The table records approximately 140,000 distinct CDR3 sequences, under 8% of them present only once. This clonotype has ten or more counts. What it recognizes is unknown. Trimming shortened V by 4 bases and J by 3 bases, and 7 bases separated the two germline ends. The CDR3 sequence is 13 residues long. From germline, CDR1 is SGHVS and CDR2 FQNEAQ. The sample taken for sequencing was PBMCs. The clonotype comes from a human donor in good health (CMV status not recorded). Some clones in this sample may be carry-over from other donors' samples. The rearrangement links TRBV7-8 to TRBJ1-5, with TRBD1 as a possible D gene (5 bases). CDR3: CASSSGYNQPQHF. CDR3 sequence (DNA): TGTGCCAGCAGCTCAGGGTACAATCAGCCCCAGCATTTT.